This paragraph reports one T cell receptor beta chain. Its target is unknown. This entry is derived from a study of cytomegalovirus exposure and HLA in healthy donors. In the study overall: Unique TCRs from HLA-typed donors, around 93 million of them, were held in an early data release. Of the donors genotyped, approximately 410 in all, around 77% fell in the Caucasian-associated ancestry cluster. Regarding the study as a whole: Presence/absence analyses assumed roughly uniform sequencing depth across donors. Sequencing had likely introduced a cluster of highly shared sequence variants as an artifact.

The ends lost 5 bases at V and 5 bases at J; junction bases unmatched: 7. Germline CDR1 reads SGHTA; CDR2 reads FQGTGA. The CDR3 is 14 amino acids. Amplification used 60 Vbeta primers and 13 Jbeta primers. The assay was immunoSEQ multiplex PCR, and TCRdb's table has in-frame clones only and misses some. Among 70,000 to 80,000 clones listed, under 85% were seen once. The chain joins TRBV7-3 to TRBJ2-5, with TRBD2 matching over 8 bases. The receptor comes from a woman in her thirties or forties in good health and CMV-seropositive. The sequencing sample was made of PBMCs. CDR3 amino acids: CASSSRGGSETQYF. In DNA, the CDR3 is TGTGCCAGCAGCAGCCGGGGGGGCTCGGAGACCCAGTACTTC.